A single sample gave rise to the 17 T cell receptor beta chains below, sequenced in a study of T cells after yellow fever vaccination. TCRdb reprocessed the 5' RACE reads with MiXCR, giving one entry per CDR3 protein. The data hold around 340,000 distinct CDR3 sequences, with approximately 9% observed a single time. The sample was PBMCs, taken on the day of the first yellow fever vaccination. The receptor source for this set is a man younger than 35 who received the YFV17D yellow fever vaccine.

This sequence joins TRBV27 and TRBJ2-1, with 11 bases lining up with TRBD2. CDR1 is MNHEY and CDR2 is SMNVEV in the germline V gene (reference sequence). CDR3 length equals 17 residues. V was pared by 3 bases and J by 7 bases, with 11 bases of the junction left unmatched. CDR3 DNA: TGTGCCAGCAGTTTTCTACTAGCGGGGGCCCGTGGGAATGAGCAGTTCTTC. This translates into CASSFLLAGARGNEQFF.

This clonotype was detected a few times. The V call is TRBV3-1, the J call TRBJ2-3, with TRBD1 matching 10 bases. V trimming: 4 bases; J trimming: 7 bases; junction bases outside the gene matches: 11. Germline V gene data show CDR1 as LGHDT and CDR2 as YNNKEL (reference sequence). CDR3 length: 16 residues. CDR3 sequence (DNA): TGTGCCAGCAGCCCCCCGTCGGGGACAGGGGACTATACGCAGTATTTT. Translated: CASSPPSGTGDYTQYF.

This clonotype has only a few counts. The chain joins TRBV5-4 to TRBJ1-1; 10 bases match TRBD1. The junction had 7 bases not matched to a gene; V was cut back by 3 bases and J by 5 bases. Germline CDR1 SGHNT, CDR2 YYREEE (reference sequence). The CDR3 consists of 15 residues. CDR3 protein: CASSSRDRGRTEAFF. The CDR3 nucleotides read TGTGCCAGCAGCTCCCGGGACAGGGGTCGAACTGAAGCTTTCTTT. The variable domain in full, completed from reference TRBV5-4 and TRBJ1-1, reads ETGVTQSPTHLIKTRGQQVTLRCSSQSGHNTVSWYQQALGQGPQFIFQYYREEENGRGNFPPRFSGLQFPNYSSELNVNALELDDSALYLCASSSRDRGRTEAFFGQGTRLTVV.

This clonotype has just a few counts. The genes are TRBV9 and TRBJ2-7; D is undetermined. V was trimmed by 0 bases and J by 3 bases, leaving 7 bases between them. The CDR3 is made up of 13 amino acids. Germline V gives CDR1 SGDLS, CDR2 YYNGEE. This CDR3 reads CASSVGINYEQYF. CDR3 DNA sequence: TGTGCCAGCAGCGTAGGAATAAACTACGAGCAGTACTTC. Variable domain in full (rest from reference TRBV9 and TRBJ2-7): DSGVTQTPKHLITATGQRVTLRCSPRSGDLSVYWYQQSLDQGLQFLIQYYNGEERAKGNILERFSAQQFPDLHSELNLSSLELGDSALYFCASSVGINYEQYFGPGTRLTVT.

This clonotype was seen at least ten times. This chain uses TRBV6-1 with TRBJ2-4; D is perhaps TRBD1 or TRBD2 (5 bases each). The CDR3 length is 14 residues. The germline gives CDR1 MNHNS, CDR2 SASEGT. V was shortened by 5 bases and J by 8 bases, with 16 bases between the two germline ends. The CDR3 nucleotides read TGTGCCAGCAGTCGTGGGGGATGGGACGACATTCAGTACTTC. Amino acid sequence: CASSRGGWDDIQYF.

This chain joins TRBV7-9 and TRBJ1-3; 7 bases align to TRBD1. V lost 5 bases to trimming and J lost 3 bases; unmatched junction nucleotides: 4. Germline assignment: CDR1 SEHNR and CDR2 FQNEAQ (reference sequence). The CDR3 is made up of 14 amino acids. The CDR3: CASSVGQIGNTIYF. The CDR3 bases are TGTGCCAGCAGCGTGGGACAGATTGGAAACACCATATATTTT. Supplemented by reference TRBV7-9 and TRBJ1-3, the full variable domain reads DTGVSQNPRHKITKRGQNVTFRCDPISEHNRLYWYRQTLGQGPEFLTYFQNEAQLEKSRLLSDRFSAERPKGSFSTLEIQRTEQGDSAMYLCASSVGQIGNTIYFGEGSWLTVV.

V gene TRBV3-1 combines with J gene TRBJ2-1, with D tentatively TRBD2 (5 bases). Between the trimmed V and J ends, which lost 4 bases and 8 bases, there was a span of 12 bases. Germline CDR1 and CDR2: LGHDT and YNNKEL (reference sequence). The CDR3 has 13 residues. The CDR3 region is CASSRRGSDEQFF. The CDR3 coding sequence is TGTGCCAGCAGCCGACGAGGGTCCGATGAGCAGTTCTTC.

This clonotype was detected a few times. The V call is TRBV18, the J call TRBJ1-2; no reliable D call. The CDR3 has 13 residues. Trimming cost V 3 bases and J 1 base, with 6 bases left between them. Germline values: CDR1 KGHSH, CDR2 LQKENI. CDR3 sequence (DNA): TGTGCCAGCTCACCTCAGGATAACTATGGCTACACCTTC. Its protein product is CASSPQDNYGYTF.

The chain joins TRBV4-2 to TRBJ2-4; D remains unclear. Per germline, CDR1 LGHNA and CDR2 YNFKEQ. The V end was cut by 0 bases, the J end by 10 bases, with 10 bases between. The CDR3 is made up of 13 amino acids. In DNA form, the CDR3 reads TGTGCCAGCAGCCAAGATCTTTACAGTATTCAGTACTTC. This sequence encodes CASSQDLYSIQYF.

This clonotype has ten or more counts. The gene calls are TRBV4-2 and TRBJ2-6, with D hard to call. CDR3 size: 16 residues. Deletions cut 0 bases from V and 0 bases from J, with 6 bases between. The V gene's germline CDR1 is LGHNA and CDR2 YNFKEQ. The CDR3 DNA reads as TGTGCCAGCAGCCAAGACATCAACTCTGGGGCCAACGTCCTGACTTTC. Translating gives CASSQDINSGANVLTF.

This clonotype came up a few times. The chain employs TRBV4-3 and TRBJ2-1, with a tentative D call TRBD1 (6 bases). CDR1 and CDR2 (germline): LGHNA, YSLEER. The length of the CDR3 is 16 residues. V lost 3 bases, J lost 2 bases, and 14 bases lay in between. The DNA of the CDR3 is TGCGCCAGCAGCCATCCGACAGGCCGTCCCTACAATGAGCAGTTCTTC. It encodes CASSHPTGRPYNEQFF.

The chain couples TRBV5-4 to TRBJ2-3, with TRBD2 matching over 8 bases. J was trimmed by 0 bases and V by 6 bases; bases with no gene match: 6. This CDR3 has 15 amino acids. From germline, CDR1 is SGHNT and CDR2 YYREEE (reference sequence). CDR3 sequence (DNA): TGTGCCAGCACAACATCGGGGGGGAGCACAGATACGCAGTATTTT. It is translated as CASTTSGGSTDTQYF.

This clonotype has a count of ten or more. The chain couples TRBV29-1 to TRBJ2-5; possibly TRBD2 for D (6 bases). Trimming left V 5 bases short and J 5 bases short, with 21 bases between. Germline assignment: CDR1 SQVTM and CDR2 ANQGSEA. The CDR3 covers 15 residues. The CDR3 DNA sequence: TGCAGCGTTACCCCGGGAGAGGGTGGGATCGAGACCCAGTACTTC. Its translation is CSVTPGEGGIETQYF.

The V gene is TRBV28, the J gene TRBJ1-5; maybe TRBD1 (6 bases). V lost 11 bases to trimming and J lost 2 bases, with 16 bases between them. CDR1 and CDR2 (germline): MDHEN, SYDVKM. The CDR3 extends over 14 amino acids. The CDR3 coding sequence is TGTGCCTCCCGGGAGGGGGATGGCAATCAGCCCCAGCATTTT. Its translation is CASREGDGNQPQHF.

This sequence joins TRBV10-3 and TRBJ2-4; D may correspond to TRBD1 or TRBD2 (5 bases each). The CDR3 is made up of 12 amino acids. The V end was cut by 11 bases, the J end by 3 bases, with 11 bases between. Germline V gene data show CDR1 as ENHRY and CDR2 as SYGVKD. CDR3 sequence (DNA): TGTGCCCACCTGGGGGACAAAAACATTCAGTACTTC. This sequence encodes CAHLGDKNIQYF.

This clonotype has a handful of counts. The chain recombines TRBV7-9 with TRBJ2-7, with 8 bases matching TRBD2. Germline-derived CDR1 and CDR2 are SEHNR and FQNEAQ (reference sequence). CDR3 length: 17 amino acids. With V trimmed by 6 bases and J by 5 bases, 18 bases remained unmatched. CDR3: CASRHQRPGGLLHEQYF. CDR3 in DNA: TGTGCCAGCAGACATCAACGCCCGGGGGGGCTACTACACGAGCAGTACTTC.

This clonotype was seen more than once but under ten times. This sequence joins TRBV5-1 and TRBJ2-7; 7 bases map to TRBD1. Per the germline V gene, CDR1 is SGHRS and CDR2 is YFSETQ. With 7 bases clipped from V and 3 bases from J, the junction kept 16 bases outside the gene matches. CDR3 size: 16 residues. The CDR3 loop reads CASAMGSGDRYYEQYV. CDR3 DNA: TGCGCCAGCGCAATGGGATCCGGGGACAGATACTACGAGCAGTACGTC.